Included here is one T cell receptor (beta chain) sequence, with context. Its antigen is not known. The entry originates in a study of radiotherapy plus CTLA-4 blockade in lung cancer. Study as a whole: Disease control was seen in about 34% of patients, objective responses in 15% to 20%. Study-wide findings and caveats: Response, reportedly, was best predicted by interferon-beta along with early blood T cell clone dynamics. Clones derived from tumor TCRs expanded in blood after radiotherapy plus ipilimumab.

CDR1 SGHNT and CDR2 YYREEE come from the germline V gene (reference sequence). Trimming left V 0 bases short and J 1 base short, with 8 bases between. The CDR3 has 15 amino acids. The protocol was immunoSEQ multiplex PCR, while the TCRdb copy is restricted to in-frame clones and leaves out a portion. The sample includes about 73,000 clones, roughly 84% of them seen just once. The sample was peripheral blood, taken from a patient treated with radiotherapy plus ipilimumab. The chain links TRBV5-4 to TRBJ2-1; D is uncertain. This TCR derives from a human donor with non-small cell lung cancer that progressed on radiotherapy plus ipilimumab. The CDR3 bases are TGTGCCAGCAGCTTGGGAAAACAATCCTACAATGAGCAGTTCTTC. Amino acid sequence: CASSLGKQSYNEQFF.